This is a list of T cell receptor beta chains from one sample in a study of blood T cells in healthy people across ages. Each CDR3 protein is one row after TCRdb ran MiXCR on the 5' RACE reads. This sample has 1.5 million to 1.9 million distinct CDR3 sequences, with 35% to 45% found just once. The specimen was blood. These receptors were collected from a woman between 18 and 29 years old in good health. The CDR3 runs from the conserved cysteine through the conserved F or W. D genes are given only for firm matches. Clone size, where shown, is once, few, many, or a class for clones that have expanded.

v_gene	len	d_gene	abundance	j_gene	CDR3aa	CDR3nt
TRBV6-2/TRBV6-3	13	.	.	TRBJ1-2	CASSDSTGRGYTF	TGTGCCAGCAGTGACTCCACCGGAAGAGGCTACACCTTC
TRBV6-5	13	.	.	TRBJ1-2	CASGRRDRSGYTF	TGTGCCAGCGGACGGAGGGATCGGAGTGGCTACACCTTC
TRBV2	14	.	.	TRBJ2-7	CASSDSGQSYEQYF	TGTGCCAGCAGTGACTCGGGTCAGTCCTACGAGCAGTACTTC
TRBV29-1	12	TRBD1	.	TRBJ1-2	CSVEDSRGGNIF	TGCAGCGTTGAAGACTCCAGGGGGGGAAACATCTTC
TRBV6-2/TRBV6-3	16	.	.	TRBJ2-1	CASATRGGRHYNEQFF	TGTGCCAGCGCTACCCGGGGCGGACGACACTACAATGAGCAGTTCTTC
TRBV7-2	15	TRBD1	few	TRBJ1-2	CASIEGTGYDYGYTF	TGTGCCAGCATCGAGGGGACAGGGTATGACTATGGCTACACCTTC
TRBV20-1	14	TRBD2	.	TRBJ2-1	CSAKTSGRPVEQFF	TGCAGTGCCAAGACTAGCGGGAGGCCTGTTGAGCAGTTCTTC
TRBV12-3/TRBV12-4	16	TRBD1	.	TRBJ1-4	CASSPGQGTINEKLFF	TGTGCCAGCAGTCCGGGACAGGGTACAATAAATGAAAAACTGTTTTTT
TRBV28	13	.	.	TRBJ2-7	CASSVFGTYEQYF	TGTGCCAGCAGTGTATTTGGTACCTACGAGCAGTACTTC
TRBV21-1	15	.	.	TRBJ2-1	CARGRDRGLYNEQFF	TGTGCCAGGGGCCGCGACAGGGGCCTCTACAATGAGCAGTTCTTC
TRBV4-3	15	.	.	TRBJ2-7	CASSQGAGSSYEQYF	TGCGCCAGCAGCCAAGGGGCGGGTAGCTCCTACGAGCAGTACTTC
TRBV10-3	15	.	.	TRBJ1-2	CAISSGTLANYGYTF	TGTGCCATCAGCTCCGGGACACTAGCTAACTATGGCTACACCTTC
TRBV12-3/TRBV12-4	15	TRBD1	.	TRBJ2-7	CASSYAGTGAYEQYF	TGTGCCAGCAGTTACGCCGGGACAGGAGCCTACGAGCAGTACTTC
TRBV5-1	13	.	few	TRBJ2-7	CASSVGYGYEQYF	TGCGCCAGCAGCGTTGGTTATGGCTACGAGCAGTACTTC
TRBV15	15	.	few	TRBJ2-7	CATSRDIGTSYEQYF	TGTGCCACCAGCAGAGATATTGGGACTTCCTACGAGCAGTACTTC
TRBV11-2	14	.	.	TRBJ2-1	CASSSWELLNEQFF	TGTGCCAGCAGCTCGTGGGAGTTATTAAATGAGCAGTTCTTC
TRBV19	14	TRBD1	.	TRBJ2-1	CASSIGTGAYEQFF	TGTGCCAGTAGTATCGGGACAGGGGCGTATGAGCAGTTCTTC
TRBV11-3	17	.	.	TRBJ2-1	CASSLEQASSSYNEQFF	TGTGCCAGCAGCTTAGAACAGGCCAGCAGCTCCTACAATGAGCAGTTCTTC
TRBV10-3	11	.	.	TRBJ2-7	CAIRTGYEQYF	TGTGCCATCAGAACAGGGTACGAGCAGTACTTC
TRBV6-5	16	TRBD2	.	TRBJ2-3	CASNRLAGGGTDTQYF	TGTGCCAGCAACAGACTAGCGGGGGGTGGCACAGATACGCAGTATTTT